The next 16 T cell receptor beta chains were all read from a single sample in a study of T cell repertoires in cytomegalovirus infection. No cognate antigen is known for these TCRs. One entry per CDR3 protein, called by TCRdb with MiXCR from the reads. The sample holds roughly 920,000 distinct CDR3 sequences; less than 35% are singletons and the top ten take around 15%. This specimen consisted of cultured CD8+ T cells from PBMCs, obtained from culture after CMV antigen stimulation. Receptor source: a human donor in good health (CMV status not recorded). Some clones in this sample may be carry-over from other donors' samples.

The chain uses TRBV29-1 and TRBJ1-2; no firm D call. The CDR3 is 12 amino acids. V lost 7 bases, J lost 0 bases, and 9 bases lay in between. Germline V gene data show CDR1 as SQVTM and CDR2 as ANQGSEA. The CDR3 DNA reads TGCAGCGCCGAGGAGGCTAACTATGGCTACACCTTC. It is translated as CSAEEANYGYTF. Full variable domain (remainder filled in from reference TRBV29-1 and TRBJ1-2): SAVISQKPSRDICQRGTSLTIQCQVDSQVTMMFWYRQQPGQSLTLIATANQGSEATYESGFVIDKFPISRPNLTFSTLTVSNMSPEDSSIYLCSAEEANYGYTFGSGTRLTVV.

This clonotype was detected many times. The chain couples TRBV7-6 to TRBJ2-6; D unclear. This CDR3 has 19 residues. Germline V gene sequence: CDR1 SGHVS, CDR2 FNYEAQ. V shed 1 base and J shed 0 bases, with 16 bases lying between them. The chain's CDR3 is CASSLEFGHLGSGANVLTF. The CDR3 DNA reads as TGTGCCAGCAGCTTAGAGTTCGGGCATTTAGGCTCTGGGGCCAACGTCCTGACTTTC.

The rearrangement joins TRBV4-2 to TRBJ2-2, with D possibly TRBD2 on 6 matching bases. The CDR3 contains 16 residues. Trimming removed 1 base at V and 3 bases at J, with 12 bases between. Germline loops: CDR1 LGHNA, CDR2 YNFKEQ. The CDR3, as DNA: TGTGCCAGCAGCCAAGCTCATGGCGGGGACACCGGGGAGCTGTTTTTT. Residues: CASSQAHGGDTGELFF.

This clonotype came up a few times. The chain has TRBV6-5 and TRBJ2-3, with TRBD2 matching 12 bases. Germline CDR1 MNHEY, CDR2 SVGAGI. V dropped 6 bases and J dropped 2; count of bases not matched to a gene: 6. There are 16 residues in the CDR3. The CDR3: CASSFTSGGTTDTQYF. The CDR3 coding sequence is TGTGCCAGCAGCTTTACTAGCGGGGGGACCACAGATACGCAGTATTTT.

As to this clonotype: One base away lies a much larger clone, so this may be a sequencing read error. The V gene is TRBV7-6, the J gene TRBJ2-1, with 8 bases identical to TRBD2. Germline assignment: CDR1 SGHVS and CDR2 FNYEAQ. CDR3 size: 21 residues. CDR3 DNA: TGTGCCAGCAGCCCCGAGCCTTATACGACTAAAACTAGCGGCTCCTACAATAAGCAGTTCTTC. Amino acids: CASSPEPYTTKTSGSYNKQFF. The full variable domain, in which reference TRBV7-6 and TRBJ2-1 provide the parts outside the CDR3, is GAGVSQSPRYKVTKRGQDVALRCDPISGHVSLYWYRQALGQGPEFLTYFNYEAQQDKSGLPNDRFSAERPEGSISTLTIQRTEQRDSAMYRCASSPEPYTTKTSGSYNKQFFGPGTRLTVL.

The chain joins TRBV19 to TRBJ2-2; D gene unclear. This CDR3 is 12 amino acids long. Trimming removed 1 base from V and 15 bases from J, with 12 bases in between. The germline V gene has CDR1 LNHDA and CDR2 SQIVND (reference sequence). The CDR3 here is CASSIGKTELFF. CDR3 nucleotides: TGTGCCAGTAGTATAGGGAAGACGGAATTGTTTTTT.

The chain has TRBV7-9 and TRBJ2-7, with 9 nucleotides matching TRBD1. Germline loops: CDR1 SEHNR, CDR2 FQNEAQ (reference sequence). The length of the CDR3 is 15 residues. Losses at the gene ends were 4 bases for V and 4 bases for J; bases not matched to a gene: 8. The CDR3 reads CASSSAGTGRYEQYF. CDR3 DNA sequence: TGTGCCAGCAGCTCCGCCGGGACAGGGAGGTACGAGCAGTACTTC.

This clonotype was detected a few times. V usage is TRBV19 and J usage is TRBJ2-3; 13 nucleotides line up with TRBD2. Germline trimming cut 10 bases from V and 5 bases from J; bases unmatched to any gene: 12. Germline values: CDR1 LNHDA, CDR2 SQIVND (reference sequence). The CDR3 is 16 residues long. The CDR3 sequence: CATAPWGLAGRDTQYF. DNA of the CDR3: TGTGCCACCGCCCCTTGGGGACTAGCGGGGAGAGATACGCAGTATTTT.

The V and J genes are TRBV28 and TRBJ1-1; D gene uncertain. Trimming removed 5 bases at V and 0 bases at J, with 10 bases between. CDR1 is MDHEN, CDR2 SYDVKM, per germline. The CDR3 spans 14 residues. The CDR3 nucleotides are TGTGCCAGCAGTCCTTGGCCCCTGAACACTGAAGCTTTCTTT. Translated, it gives CASSPWPLNTEAFF. Combining the CDR3 with reference TRBV28 and TRBJ1-1 gives the whole variable domain DVKVTQSSRYLVKRTGEKVFLECVQDMDHENMFWYRQDPGLGLRLIYFSYDVKMKEKGDIPEGYSVSREKKERFSLILESASTNQTSMYLCASSPWPLNTEAFFGQGTRLTVV.

This clonotype was seen more than once but under ten times. The V call is TRBV7-9, the J call TRBJ2-1; D is ambiguous. Trimming cost V 5 bases and J 6 bases, with 8 bases left between them. CDR1 and CDR2 from the germline V gene are SEHNR and FQNEAQ (reference sequence). The CDR3 is 12 amino acids. CDR3 in DNA: TGTGCCAGCAGCCCGGACCCCAATGAGCAGTTCTTC. Translation: CASSPDPNEQFF.

This clonotype has only a few counts. The chain links TRBV12-5 to TRBJ2-7, with no clear D. Germline lookup yields CDR1 LGHNT and CDR2 FRNRAP. This CDR3 contains 13 residues. V lost 0 bases and J 2 bases, leaving 5 bases between the germline ends. The CDR3 DNA reads TGTGCTAGTGGTTTGGTGCAGGCCTACGAGCAGTACTTC. The encoded protein is CASGLVQAYEQYF.

The table lists this clonotype with a few counts. This chain links TRBV29-1 with TRBJ2-3; TRBD1 agrees at 10 bases. CDR3 size: 15 residues. Germline V lookup: CDR1 SQVTM, CDR2 ANQGSEA. V dropped 3 bases and J dropped 2; count of bases not matched to a gene: 5. The CDR3 protein is CSVEGTGVDTDTQYF. CDR3 sequence (DNA): TGCAGCGTTGAGGGGACAGGGGTGGACACAGATACGCAGTATTTT.

This clonotype has at least ten counts. The V call is TRBV7-6, the J call TRBJ1-1; the match to TRBD1 covers 9 bases. The CDR3 length is 17 residues. The germline V gene encodes CDR1 SGHVS and CDR2 FNYEAQ. V trimming: 0 bases; J trimming: 7 bases; junction bases outside the gene matches: 12. The CDR3 sequence is CASSLAVPGQGWVEAFF. CDR3 DNA: TGTGCCAGCAGCTTAGCCGTCCCGGGACAGGGATGGGTTGAAGCTTTCTTT.

The chain carries TRBV6-4 and TRBJ1-1; D remains ambiguous. The CDR3 is 13 amino acids. From germline, CDR1 is MRHNA and CDR2 SNTAGT. The V and J ends lost 3 bases and 1 base respectively, with 6 bases between them. CDR3 DNA: TGTGCCAGCAGTGAAGAATGGAACACTGAAGCTTTCTTT. As protein: CASSEEWNTEAFF.

This rearrangement joins TRBV2 to TRBJ2-7, with 10 bases lining up with TRBD2. The CDR3 length is 17 residues. CDR1 SNHLY and CDR2 FYNNEI come from the germline V gene. V was clipped by 2 bases and J by 3 bases; unmatched bases: 10. In DNA form, the CDR3 reads TGTGCCAGCAGTGAATCCTTGGGACTAGCGAGTTTCTACGAGCAGTACTTC. As protein: CASSESLGLASFYEQYF.

This clonotype appeared a few times. The J gene is TRBJ2-3, the V gene TRBV28, with D possibly being TRBD2 (5 bases). This CDR3 is built from 14 residues. In germline, CDR1 is MDHEN, CDR2 SYDVKM. Trimming cost V 7 bases and J 2 bases, with 13 bases left between them. Written as DNA, the CDR3 is TGTGCCAGCAACCCCGGAGACTACACAGATACGCAGTATTTT. This encodes CASNPGDYTDTQYF.